The sequence of this T cell receptor (beta chain) was determined in a study of cytomegalovirus exposure and HLA in healthy donors (dated by TCRdb to the late 2010s). Background on the whole study: According to a later analysis, one platform produced both the roughly 120 validation repertoires and the 550 to 800 repertoires of the first cohort. The study aimed to test whether cataloging public T cell receptors could reveal signatures of past pathogen exposure. A separate validation cohort of roughly 110 different subjects was used in addition to the approximately 670-subject first cohort. To predict cytomegalovirus infection status, the study combined high-throughput TCR immunosequencing, statistical association of individual TCRs with disease status, and machine learning.

CDR1 is given as MGHRA and CDR2 as YSYEKL, both from the germline V gene. V has 2 bases trimmed and J has 12 bases trimmed; junction bases matching no gene number 19. The CDR3 runs 19 residues from the cysteine to the phenylalanine. The retained sequence is limited to the CDR3, 57 bases, with the frame set at the first base. Overall study results and their limits: In a later analysis, TCRs clustered in the first cohort were found to also tend to co-occur in the approximately 110 validation repertoires, with approximately 93% of cluster scores above 0. According to the authors, the approach could potentially be generalized to other disease states and immunological phenotypes. In vitro tests confirmed that three of the cytomegalovirus-associated TCR beta chains recognize cytomegalovirus antigens. Cytomegalovirus status was reported to be diagnosed by the classifier with high specificity and sensitivity in both the original and validation cohorts. The validation cohort had no HLA typing available for a later analysis, so co-occurrence within that cohort was assessed over all 130 or so repertoires. Most TCR sequences were observed very rarely across donors, whereas some public TCRs were present in many individuals. The study listed 164 TCR beta chains as associated with cytomegalovirus.

In regard to this clone: It lacks a known antigen. It has no much larger one-base neighbor in the sample; base qualities were not kept.

Separate from the roughly 630-subject first cohort, the validation cohort of 95 to 150 subjects was the group to which the donors belonged. The protocol used for the library was the immunoSEQ multiplex PCR assay. In the paper's pipeline: A statistical classification framework was developed to diagnose cytomegalovirus status using the catalog of TCR beta chain sequences. In its TCRdb copy, this immuneACCESS table keeps in-frame sequences only and misses some clones. Where compared with another copy, unresolved V genes explain less than half of these, and the others have no known cause. That table supplies the V and J calls and clone size; D and trimming were determined from the DNA. The sample table lists about 65,000 clones, under 95% of them with a count of one. The ten most abundant clones make up 1.3% of the sample.

Recombination connected TRBV4-1 to TRBJ2-1; TRBD2 matches 13 bases in the middle. This TCR derives from a woman aged 18 to 35 in good health and CMV-seronegative. What was sequenced was PBMCs. The CDR3 is CASSQSRLAGGLRHDGQFF. The nucleotide sequence is given as TGCGCCAGCAGCCAATCTCGACTAGCGGGGGGTCTGAGGCACGACGGGCAGTTCTTC.